These T cell receptor beta chains were read from a single sample in a study of CD8 T cells in Susac syndrome. Each CDR3 protein gets one entry after TCRdb re-called the immunoSEQ multiplex PCR reads with MiXCR. Seen here are more than 85,000 distinct CDR3 sequences, over 90% observed once, and the top ten hold 0.3% to 0.35%. Sequences were obtained from CD4+ T cells from PBMCs. All receptors come from a human donor with Susac syndrome. CDR3s include the opening cysteine and the closing phenylalanine or tryptophan. Fields, in order: V gene, J gene, CDR3 protein.

>TRBV10-2|TRBJ2-7
CASKKTGTGHEQYF
>TRBV5-1|TRBJ2-1
CASSDASYNEQFF
>TRBV18|TRBJ1-1
CASSPRGGGTEAFF
>TRBV6-5|TRBJ2-7
CASSYSQYEQYF
>TRBV5-1|TRBJ2-3
CASSLPAGDTDTQYF
>TRBV30|TRBJ2-3
CAWIPLGLAGGLRGDTQYF
>TRBV27|TRBJ2-7
CASSSGTGGMDEQYF
>TRBV11-2|TRBJ2-3
CATRQAGTDTQYF
>TRBV20-1|TRBJ2-1
CSAPRGGAFEQFF
>TRBV30|TRBJ1-2
CATGTGGSGYTF
>TRBV4-1|TRBJ1-2
CASSQEIKGGYTF
>TRBV20-1|TRBJ1-5
CSASQGRNQPQHF
>TRBV6-2/TRBV6-3|TRBJ1-2
CASSPGRHYTF
>TRBV5-1|TRBJ2-3
CASSLVVAGGPDTQYF
>TRBV12-3/TRBV12-4|TRBJ1-4
CASSPAAREKLFF
>TRBV30|TRBJ2-5
CAWSVGGNGETQYF
>TRBV20-1|TRBJ1-6
CSAIAEVDSPLHF
>TRBV20-1|TRBJ1-1
CSAREPGSTQGEAFF